The rows below give T cell receptor beta chains drawn from one sample of a study of T cells in Graves' hyperthyroidism and ophthalmopathy. TCRdb re-called the multiplex PCR reads through MiXCR, storing one row per CDR3 protein. The sample lists 350,000 to 400,000 distinct CDR3 sequences, 19% occurring once. Sequencing was carried out using blood. Every receptor here comes from a young woman with Graves' hyperthyroidism. The CDR3 runs from the conserved cysteine through the conserved F or W. A D gene is named only where the DNA matches it firmly. Not every row has a clone size; where given, it reads once, few, many or a size class.

CDR3 DNA	CDR3 protein	V gene	D gene	J gene	clone size
TGTGCCAGCAGCTTCGCGGACAGGGAATTCGACGAGCAGTACTTC	CASSFADREFDEQYF	TRBV11-1	TRBD1	TRBJ2-7	many
TGTGCCAGCAGCCTTAGCGGGGGGGCGAACACCGGGGAGCTGTTTTTT	CASSLSGGANTGELFF	TRBV7-2	TRBD2	TRBJ2-2	-
TGTGCCAGCAGTCCCGGGACAGGGGTGAATCAGCCCCAGCATTTT	CASSPGTGVNQPQHF	TRBV12-3/TRBV12-4	TRBD1	TRBJ1-5	many
TGTGCCAGCAGCCCTAGCCAGGAGGACTATGGCTACACCTTC	CASSPSQEDYGYTF	TRBV7-9	-	TRBJ1-2	-
TGTGCCAGCAGTTACACCACCGGGACAGGGTATTCACCCCTCCACTTT	CASSYTTGTGYSPLHF	TRBV6-5	TRBD1	TRBJ1-6	-
TGTGCCAGCAGTGCCCCTCGACTTCGTGTCCAAGAGACCCAGTACTTC	CASSAPRLRVQETQYF	TRBV6-1	-	TRBJ2-5	many
TGTGCCAGCAGGAGAACGCCCGACCCGAACTTTGTTAAGTACTTC	CASRRTPDPNFVKYF	TRBV6-1	-	TRBJ2-4	few
TGTGTCAGCAGCCAGACAGGGGTGACTGAAGCTTTCTTT	CVSSQTGVTEAFF	TRBV7-3	TRBD1	TRBJ1-1	-
TGCGCCAGCAGCTTGGATAACCGGGGGGGCGGGATAAACATTAAGTACTTC	CASSLDNRGGGINIKYF	TRBV5-1	TRBD2	TRBJ2-4	-
TGTGCCAGCAGCAGAGAGGACTTACAAGAGACCCAGTACTTC	CASSREDLQETQYF	TRBV6-1	-	TRBJ2-5	many
TGTGCCAGCAGCTTCGACAGGGCAACTGAAGCTTTCTTT	CASSFDRATEAFF	TRBV13	TRBD1	TRBJ1-1	many
TGTGCCAGCAGTGAAAGCGGGACTGAAGCTTTCTTT	CASSESGTEAFF	TRBV2	-	TRBJ1-1	many
TGTGCCAGCAGTTACGTACAGCCTAATTCACCCCTCCACTTT	CASSYVQPNSPLHF	TRBV6-2/TRBV6-3	-	TRBJ1-6	many
TGTGCCAGCAGGGGGACAGCCTATGGCTACACCTTC	CASRGTAYGYTF	TRBV6-1	TRBD1	TRBJ1-2	many
TGTGCCAGCAGTTCTCGGGCCCAGAACACTGAAGCTTTCTTT	CASSSRAQNTEAFF	TRBV6-2/TRBV6-3	-	TRBJ1-1	many
TGTGCCAGCTCACCAGAGAGAGGGTTACGAGGGCCGGGCTACACCTTC	CASSPERGLRGPGYTF	TRBV18	-	TRBJ1-2	many
TGTGCCAGCGGGGGCGGACCCATGAACACTGAAGCTTTCTTT	CASGGGPMNTEAFF	TRBV12-3/TRBV12-4	-	TRBJ1-1	-
TGTGCCAGCAGTGTCAGGGAGGATAACACTGAAGCTTTCTTT	CASSVREDNTEAFF	TRBV12-3/TRBV12-4	-	TRBJ1-1	many
TGTGCCAGCAGCAACCGGTGGGGGGACACCGGGGAGCTGTTTTTT	CASSNRWGDTGELFF	TRBV6-1	-	TRBJ2-2	once
TGCAGTGCTAAGCCCCTGGGGAACCGGGGTAAAAACATTCAGTACTTC	CSAKPLGNRGKNIQYF	TRBV20-1	-	TRBJ2-4	many
TGTGCCATCAGTGACCGGGGGTCTCAGCCCCAGCATTTT	CAISDRGSQPQHF	TRBV10-3	-	TRBJ1-5	many
TGTGCCAGCAGAAATCCGGGACAGGGGGCGTACGAGCAGTACTTC	CASRNPGQGAYEQYF	TRBV6-1	TRBD1	TRBJ2-7	once
TGTGCCAGCAGCCCCGCCAAAAAGAACACTGAAGCTTTCTTT	CASSPAKKNTEAFF	TRBV7-9	-	TRBJ1-1	many
TGCAGTGCTAGGAATCGTTCTATCTACGAGCAGTACTTC	CSARNRSIYEQYF	TRBV20-1	-	TRBJ2-7	many
TGTGCCAGCAGCCAGTACTATGGCTACACCTTC	CASSQYYGYTF	TRBV3-1	-	TRBJ1-2	many
TGCAGCGTTGAGGCGGCGACTCCGCCCGGATATGGCTACACCTTC	CSVEAATPPGYGYTF	TRBV29-1	-	TRBJ1-2	many
TGTGCCAGCAGTTACTCCGGGACTAGCGGGGGATTGACCCAGTACTTC	CASSYSGTSGGLTQYF	TRBV6-5	TRBD2	TRBJ2-5	many
TGTGCCAGCAGTCCCCTCGGAGGGACAGTCTACGAGCAGTACTTC	CASSPLGGTVYEQYF	TRBV28	-	TRBJ2-7	many
TGCAGTTCGTCCGATGGAGTAGGTACTGAAGCTTTCTTT	CSSSDGVGTEAFF	TRBV29-1	-	TRBJ1-1	many
TGTGCCAGCAACGACTGGGGGGGCTCACGTCGTTATACTGAAGCTTTCTTT	CASNDWGGSRRYTEAFF	TRBV6-4	-	TRBJ1-1	-
TGTGCCTCTCGGGGAGGTTCTTGGAGAGAAGAGACCCAGTACTTC	CASRGGSWREETQYF	TRBV12-3/TRBV12-4	-	TRBJ2-5	many
TGCGCCAGCAGCTCAAGACGGGGGAGAAACACTGAAGCTTTCTTT	CASSSRRGRNTEAFF	TRBV5-1	-	TRBJ1-1	many
TGTGCCAGCAGGGACACGTTGAACACTGAAGCTTTCTTT	CASRDTLNTEAFF	TRBV2	-	TRBJ1-1	many
TGTGCCAGCAGTCAATGGGACAGCGCGAACACCGGGGAGCTGTTTTTT	CASSQWDSANTGELFF	TRBV6-1	TRBD1	TRBJ2-2	many
TGTGCCAGCAGCCAAGTAGGCGGGGAAGAGACCCAGTACTTC	CASSQVGGEETQYF	TRBV4-2	-	TRBJ2-5	many
TGTGCCAGCTCACCGAACTCCCAAGAGACCCAGTACTTC	CASSPNSQETQYF	TRBV18	-	TRBJ2-5	many
TGTGCCAGCAGCTTTGGGACAGGGATCTCCTACGAGCAGTACTTC	CASSFGTGISYEQYF	TRBV11-2	TRBD1	TRBJ2-7	many
TGTGCCAGCAGCCCCGATCCCCTTCAGCCCCAGCATTTT	CASSPDPLQPQHF	TRBV7-2	-	TRBJ1-5	many
TGTGCCAGCAGCTCCAAAAACCCCCACACCCATAGCGGGGGGATCTCCTACGAGCAGTACTTC	CASSSKNPHTHSGGISYEQYF	TRBV7-1	TRBD2	TRBJ2-7	few
TGCAGTGCCAGAGGAGTGGGGGCCGGTGAGACCCAGTACTTC	CSARGVGAGETQYF	TRBV20-1	-	TRBJ2-5	many
TGTGCCAGCTCACCACGCACAGGGGGCATCGAAGCTTTCTTT	CASSPRTGGIEAFF	TRBV18	TRBD1	TRBJ1-1	many
TGTGCCAGCAGTGACCCCGGGGCCTACGAGCAGTACTTC	CASSDPGAYEQYF	TRBV2	-	TRBJ2-7	many
TGTGCCAGCCGCGGGACAGGGTTCTCCTACGAGCAGTACTTC	CASRGTGFSYEQYF	TRBV19	TRBD1	TRBJ2-7	-
TGTGCCAGCAGTTTAGCCTTTTCTGCCGGGGCCAACGTCCTGACTTTC	CASSLAFSAGANVLTF	TRBV12-3/TRBV12-4	-	TRBJ2-6	-
TGTGCCAGCTCGCATACAGGGGGCTCATCCTACGAGCAGTACTTC	CASSHTGGSSYEQYF	TRBV18	TRBD1	TRBJ2-7	-
TGTGCCAGCAGTGTAAGGACGGGCTCTGGGGCCAACGTCCTGACTTTC	CASSVRTGSGANVLTF	TRBV2	-	TRBJ2-6	-
TGCGCCAGCAGAACCCATATCGGGACAGGGTATTCCGGGGAGCTGTTTTTT	CASRTHIGTGYSGELFF	TRBV4-1	TRBD1	TRBJ2-2	-
TGTGCCAGCAGCTTAGTGGGGCGGGATGGCTACACCTTC	CASSLVGRDGYTF	TRBV7-2	-	TRBJ1-2	many
TGTGCCAGCAGCCGCCCTGGGACCGTTGAAGCTTTCTTT	CASSRPGTVEAFF	TRBV6-5	-	TRBJ1-1	many
TGCAGCGTGAGGAAGACAGGTCGTTTCGGGGAGCTGTTTTTT	CSVRKTGRFGELFF	TRBV29-1	-	TRBJ2-2	many
TGTGCCAGCACCCCCAGGGGGCTCGACGGCGAGCAGTACTTC	CASTPRGLDGEQYF	TRBV6-2/TRBV6-3	TRBD1	TRBJ2-7	many